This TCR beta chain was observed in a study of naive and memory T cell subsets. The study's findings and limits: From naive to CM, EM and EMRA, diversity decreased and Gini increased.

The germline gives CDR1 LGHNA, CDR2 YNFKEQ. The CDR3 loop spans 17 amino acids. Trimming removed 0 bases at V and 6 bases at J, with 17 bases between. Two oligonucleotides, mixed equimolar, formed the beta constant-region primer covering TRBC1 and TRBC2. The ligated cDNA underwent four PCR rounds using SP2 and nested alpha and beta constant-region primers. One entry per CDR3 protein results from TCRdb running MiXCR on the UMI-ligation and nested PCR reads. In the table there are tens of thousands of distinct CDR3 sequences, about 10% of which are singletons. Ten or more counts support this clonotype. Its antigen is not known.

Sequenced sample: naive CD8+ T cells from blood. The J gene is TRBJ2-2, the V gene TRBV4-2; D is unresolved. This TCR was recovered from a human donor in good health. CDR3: CASSQESGLVSSGELFF. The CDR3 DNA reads TGTGCCAGCAGCCAAGAGAGTGGGTTAGTCAGCTCCGGGGAGCTGTTTTTT.